This T cell receptor beta chain appears in the sequencing data of a study of blood T cells in healthy people across ages. Overall study findings and caveats: When set beside aged donors, long-lived donors presented more naive CD4+ cells and higher diversity.

Worth noting for this clonotype: The antigen remains undetermined.

Roughly 10 milliliters was the volume of peripheral blood drawn from each donor. Researchers report isolating at least 6 million PBMCs per sample. Sample-barcoded 5' priming and a J-beta primer mix drove a second PCR of roughly 6 to 12 cycles. A template-switch adaptor containing 12 random nucleotides labeled each cDNA molecule. TCRdb processed the 5' RACE reads anew with MiXCR; each CDR3 protein has one entry. Here the sample spans 1.5 million to 1.9 million distinct CDR3 sequences, roughly two fifths being singletons. Trimming pared 0 bases from V and 2 bases from J, leaving 17 bases between. The CDR3 runs to 16 residues. Germline V gene lookup returns CDR1 GTSNPN and CDR2 SVGIG (reference sequence).

The source of this sequence is a woman between 18 and 29 years old in good health. The gene calls are TRBV30 and TRBJ2-7; a weak D match, TRBD2 (6 bases). The source material was blood. The CDR3 region is CAWSVPGLARPYEQYF. The CDR3 DNA sequence: TGTGCCTGGAGTGTACCTGGGCTAGCGAGACCCTACGAGCAGTACTTC.